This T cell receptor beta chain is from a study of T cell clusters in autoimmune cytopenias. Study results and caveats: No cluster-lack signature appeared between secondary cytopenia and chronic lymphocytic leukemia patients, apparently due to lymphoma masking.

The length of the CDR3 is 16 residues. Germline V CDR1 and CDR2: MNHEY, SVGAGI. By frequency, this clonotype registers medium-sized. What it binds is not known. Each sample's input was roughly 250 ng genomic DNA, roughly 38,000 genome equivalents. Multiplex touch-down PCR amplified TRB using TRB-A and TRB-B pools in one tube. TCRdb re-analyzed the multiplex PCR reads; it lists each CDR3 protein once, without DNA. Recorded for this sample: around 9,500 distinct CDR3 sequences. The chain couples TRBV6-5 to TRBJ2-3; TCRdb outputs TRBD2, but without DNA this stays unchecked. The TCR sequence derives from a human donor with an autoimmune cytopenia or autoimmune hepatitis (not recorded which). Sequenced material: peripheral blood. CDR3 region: CASSVMGLAVSDTQYF.